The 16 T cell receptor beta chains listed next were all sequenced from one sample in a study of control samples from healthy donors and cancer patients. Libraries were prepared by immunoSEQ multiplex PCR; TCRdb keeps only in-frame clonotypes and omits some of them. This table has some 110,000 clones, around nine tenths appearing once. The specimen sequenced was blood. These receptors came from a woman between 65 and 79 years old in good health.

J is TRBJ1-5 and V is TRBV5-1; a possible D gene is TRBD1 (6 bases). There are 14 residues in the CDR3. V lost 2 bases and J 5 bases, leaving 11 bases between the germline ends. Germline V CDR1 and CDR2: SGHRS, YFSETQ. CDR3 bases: TGCGCCAGCAGCTTAGGGGGGGCGTATCAGCCCCAGCATTTT. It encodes CASSLGGAYQPQHF.

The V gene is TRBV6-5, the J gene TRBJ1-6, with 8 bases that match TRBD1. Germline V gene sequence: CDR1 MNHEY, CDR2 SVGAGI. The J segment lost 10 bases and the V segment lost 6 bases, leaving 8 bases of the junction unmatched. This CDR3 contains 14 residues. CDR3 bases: TGTGCCAGCAGAAACAGGGGGTCAGCCTCACCCCTCCACTTT. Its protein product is CASRNRGSASPLHF.

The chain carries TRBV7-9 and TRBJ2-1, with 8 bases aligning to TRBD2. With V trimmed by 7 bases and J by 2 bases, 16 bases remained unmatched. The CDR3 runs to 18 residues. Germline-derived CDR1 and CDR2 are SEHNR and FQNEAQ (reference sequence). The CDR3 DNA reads TGTGCCAGCACCCTGGGTAGCGGGGTGGGTATCGCCTACAATGAGCAGTTCTTC. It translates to CASTLGSGVGIAYNEQFF.

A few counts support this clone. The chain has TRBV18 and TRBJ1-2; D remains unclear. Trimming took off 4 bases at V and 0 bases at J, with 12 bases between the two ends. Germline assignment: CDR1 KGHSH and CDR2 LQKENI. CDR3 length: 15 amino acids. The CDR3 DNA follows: TGTGCCAGCTCACTAAACACAGAGACTAACTATGGCTACACCTTC. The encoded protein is CASSLNTETNYGYTF.

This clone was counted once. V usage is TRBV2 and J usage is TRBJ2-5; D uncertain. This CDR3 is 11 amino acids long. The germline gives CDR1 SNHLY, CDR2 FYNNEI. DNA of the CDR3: TGTGCTGTAGGATTGCAAGAGACCCAGTACTTC. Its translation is CAVGLQETQYF.

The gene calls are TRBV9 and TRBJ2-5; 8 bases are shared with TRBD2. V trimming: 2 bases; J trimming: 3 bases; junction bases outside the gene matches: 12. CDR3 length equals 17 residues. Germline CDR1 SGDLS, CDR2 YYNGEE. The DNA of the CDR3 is TGTGCCAGCAGCGTTGGATGGTTGAATAGCGGGGAAGAGACCCAGTACTTC. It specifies CASSVGWLNSGEETQYF.

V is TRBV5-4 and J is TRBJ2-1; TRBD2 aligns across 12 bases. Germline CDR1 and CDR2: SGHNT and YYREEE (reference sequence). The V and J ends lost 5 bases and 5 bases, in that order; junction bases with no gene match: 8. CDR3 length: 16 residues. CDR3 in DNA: TGTGCCAGCAGTCGACTAGCGGGGGACACACACAATGAGCAGTTCTTC. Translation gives CASSRLAGDTHNEQFF.

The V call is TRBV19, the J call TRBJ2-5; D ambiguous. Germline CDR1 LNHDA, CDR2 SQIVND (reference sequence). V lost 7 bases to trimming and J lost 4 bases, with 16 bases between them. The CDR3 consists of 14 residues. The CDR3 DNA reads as TGTGCCAGTAACGGGCGTGGGGTGGGAGAGACCCAGTACTTC. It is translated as CASNGRGVGETQYF.

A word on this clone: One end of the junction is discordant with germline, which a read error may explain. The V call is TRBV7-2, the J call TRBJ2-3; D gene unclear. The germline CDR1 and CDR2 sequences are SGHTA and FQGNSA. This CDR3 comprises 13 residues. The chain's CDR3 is CASSPQSRDTQYF. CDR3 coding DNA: TGTGCCAGCAGTCCTCAGAGCAGAGATACGCAGTATTTT.

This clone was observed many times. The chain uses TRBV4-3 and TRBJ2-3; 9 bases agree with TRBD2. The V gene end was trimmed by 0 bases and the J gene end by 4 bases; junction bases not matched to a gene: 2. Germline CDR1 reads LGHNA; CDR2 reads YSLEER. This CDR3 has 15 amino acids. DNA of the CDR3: TGCGCCAGCAGCCAAGATCGCGGGGGGGCAGATACGCAGTATTTT. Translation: CASSQDRGGADTQYF.

The CDR3 nucleotides are TGTGCCAGCAGTCAGTACAATGAGCAGTTCTTC. Translating it yields CASSQYNEQFF. V and J are TRBV12-3 or TRBV12-4 and TRBJ2-1; unclear D gene. This CDR3 has 11 residues. Trimming removed 5 bases at V and 4 bases at J, with 3 bases between.

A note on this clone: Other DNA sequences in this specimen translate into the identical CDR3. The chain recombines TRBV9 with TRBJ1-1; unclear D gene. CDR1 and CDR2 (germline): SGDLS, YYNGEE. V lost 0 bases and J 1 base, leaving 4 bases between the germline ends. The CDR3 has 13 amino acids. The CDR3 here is CASSVGPNTEAFF. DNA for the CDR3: TGTGCCAGCAGCGTAGGCCCGAACACTGAAGCTTTCTTT.

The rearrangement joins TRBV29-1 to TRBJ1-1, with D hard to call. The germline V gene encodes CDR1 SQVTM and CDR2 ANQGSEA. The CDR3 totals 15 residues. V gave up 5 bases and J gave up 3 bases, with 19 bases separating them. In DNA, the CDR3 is TGCAGCGTTACCTCCGGCACTCCTGGGCACACTGAAGCTTTCTTT. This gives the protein CSVTSGTPGHTEAFF.

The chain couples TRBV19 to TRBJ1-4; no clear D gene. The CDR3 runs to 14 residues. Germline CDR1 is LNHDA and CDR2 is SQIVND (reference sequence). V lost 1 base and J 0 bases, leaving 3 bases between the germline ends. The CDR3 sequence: CASSIGTTNEKLFF. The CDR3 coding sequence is TGTGCCAGTAGTATAGGTACAACTAATGAAAAACTGTTTTTT.

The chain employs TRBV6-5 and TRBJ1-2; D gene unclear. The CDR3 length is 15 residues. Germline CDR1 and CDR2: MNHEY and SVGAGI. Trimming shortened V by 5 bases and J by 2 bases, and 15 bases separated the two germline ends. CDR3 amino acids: CASSPKIVENYGYTF. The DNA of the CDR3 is TGTGCCAGCAGTCCAAAGATAGTGGAGAACTATGGCTACACCTTC.

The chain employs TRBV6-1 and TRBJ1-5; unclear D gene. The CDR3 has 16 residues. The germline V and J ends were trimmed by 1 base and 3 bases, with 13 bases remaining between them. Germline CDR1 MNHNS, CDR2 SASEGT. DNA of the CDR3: TGTGCCAGCAGTGAAGGGGCGGCGTATGTCAATCAGCCCCAGCATTTT. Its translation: CASSEGAAYVNQPQHF.